These 16 T cell receptor beta chains share one sample of origin, sequenced in a study of cytomegalovirus exposure and HLA in healthy donors. Amplification used 60 Vbeta primers and 13 Jbeta primers. The repertoire was sequenced with immunoSEQ multiplex PCR; TCRdb's copy has only in-frame clones and lacks some. The sample holds about 170,000 clones, roughly 84% seen once. The sequenced sample was PBMCs. The receptor source for this set is a male donor in good health and CMV-seronegative.

The V and J genes are TRBV28 and TRBJ2-5; 8 positions match TRBD2. Per the germline V gene, CDR1 is MDHEN and CDR2 is SYDVKM. Trimming cost V 2 bases and J 1 base; bases outside gene matches: 9. This CDR3 is built from 17 residues. CDR3 in DNA: TGTGCCAGCAGTTTAATCAAGGGGACTAGAACCCAAGAGACCCAGTACTTC. This sequence encodes CASSLIKGTRTQETQYF.

The chain couples TRBV5-1 to TRBJ2-7; D perhaps matches TRBD1 (6 bases). This CDR3 is built from 16 residues. Germline V gene data show CDR1 as SGHRS and CDR2 as YFSETQ. The V and J ends lost 2 bases and 3 bases respectively, with 18 bases between them. The CDR3 sequence: CASSFTLTGALYEQYF. The CDR3 DNA follows: TGCGCCAGCAGCTTCACCTTGACAGGAGCCCTCTACGAGCAGTACTTC.

The chain employs TRBV19 and TRBJ2-3; 9 bases agree with TRBD1. Germline trimming cut 7 bases from V and 4 bases from J; bases unmatched to any gene: 9. The V gene's germline CDR1 is LNHDA and CDR2 SQIVND (reference sequence). This CDR3 is 15 amino acids long. The CDR3 sequence: CASKPTGGSADTQYF. The DNA for the CDR3 is TGTGCCAGTAAACCGACAGGGGGTAGCGCAGATACGCAGTATTTT.

This chain connects TRBV7-9 to TRBJ1-1; TRBD1 might be the D (5 bases). From germline, CDR1 is SEHNR and CDR2 FQNEAQ (reference sequence). This CDR3 has 15 residues. Trimming removed 1 base at V and 2 bases at J, with 11 bases between. CDR3 sequence reads: CASSLGRVGNTEAFF. CDR3 DNA: TGTGCCAGCAGCTTAGGCAGGGTGGGCAACACTGAAGCTTTCTTT.

The CDR3 spells CASSLDLAGGTGELFF. The CDR3 coding sequence is TGCGCCAGCAGCTTAGACCTAGCGGGAGGAACCGGGGAGCTGTTTTTT. The V call is TRBV5-1, the J call TRBJ2-2; TRBD2 matches 11 bases. Germline V CDR1 and CDR2: SGHRS, YFSETQ. The CDR3 has 16 residues. The ends lost 2 bases at V and 5 bases at J; junction bases unmatched: 5.

The chain joins TRBV7-9 to TRBJ1-4; no clear D. Germline V gives CDR1 SEHNR, CDR2 FQNEAQ (reference sequence). This CDR3 contains 16 residues. Trimming removed 5 bases at V and 8 bases at J, with 21 bases between. The DNA for the CDR3 is TGTGCCAGCAGCGGGAGAAAAGGAGGAGTAGAGGAAAAACTGTTTTTT. Its protein is CASSGRKGGVEEKLFF. Looking up the rest from reference TRBV7-9 and TRBJ1-4 gives the full variable domain: DTGVSQNPRHKITKRGQNVTFRCDPISEHNRLYWYRQTLGQGPEFLTYFQNEAQLEKSRLLSDRFSAERPKGSFSTLEIQRTEQGDSAMYLCASSGRKGGVEEKLFFGSGTQLSVL.

As DNA, the CDR3 is TGTGCAAGTCGCTTACGTACTAGCGGGCCTTGCACAGATACGCAGTATTTT. Protein sequence: CASRLRTSGPCTDTQYF. The chain is built from TRBV12-2 and TRBJ2-3; the table calls TRBD2, which could not be checked here. TRBV12-2 is flagged as a pseudogene. The CDR3 consists of 17 residues.

This chain uses TRBV7-6 with TRBJ2-5, with D possibly matching TRBD2 (5 bases). Germline V gene data show CDR1 as SGHVS and CDR2 as FNYEAQ. The V end was cut by 1 base, the J end by 7 bases, with 10 bases between. There are 13 residues in the CDR3. CDR3 DNA: TGTGCCAGCAGCTTAGAGAGGGTAGGGACCCAGTACTTC. It codes for CASSLERVGTQYF.

This clone is a singleton in its sample. The chain joins TRBV29-1 to TRBJ2-5; TRBD1 agrees at 9 bases. From germline, CDR1 is SQVTM and CDR2 ANQGSEA. Unmatched junction bases numbered 8, after V lost 7 bases and J lost 5 bases. CDR3 length equals 13 residues. CDR3 coding DNA: TGCAGCGCCAAGACAGGGGGGTATGAGACCCAGTACTTC. Protein sequence: CSAKTGGYETQYF.

The genes are TRBV4-2 and TRBJ1-1, with D perhaps matching TRBD1 (6 bases). V lost 4 bases and J 3 bases, leaving 15 bases between the germline ends. This CDR3 has 15 residues. CDR1 and CDR2 from the germline V gene are LGHNA and YNFKEQ. The CDR3 DNA is TGTGCCAGCAGCCCGTATCCGGACAGAGACACTGAAGCTTTCTTT. Protein sequence: CASSPYPDRDTEAFF.

The chain recombines TRBV6-1 with TRBJ1-2, with D possibly matching TRBD1 (5 bases). This CDR3 comprises 14 residues. V was shortened by 2 bases and J by 3 bases, with 10 bases between the two germline ends. Germline assignment: CDR1 MNHNS and CDR2 SASEGT. Here the CDR3 reads CASSELNRYYGYTF. CDR3 DNA: TGTGCCAGCAGTGAATTGAACAGGTACTATGGCTACACCTTC.

The genes are TRBV4-2 and TRBJ2-5, with 7 positions matching TRBD2. The J call is in doubt because the DNA end fits TRBJ2-7 better. CDR3 length: 14 amino acids. Germline V gene lookup returns CDR1 LGHNA and CDR2 YNFKEQ. CDR3 sequence (DNA): TGTGCCAGCAGCCAGGGGGGGGATAGGGACGAGCAGTACTTC. Amino acids: CASSQGGDRDEQYF.

This chain joins TRBV2 and TRBJ2-1, with 10 bases matching TRBD2. From germline, CDR1 is SNHLY and CDR2 FYNNEI. This CDR3 comprises 15 residues. J was trimmed by 9 bases and V by 6 bases; bases with no gene match: 11. The CDR3 DNA reads TGTGCCAGCAGGGGCGGGACTAGCGTTTGGAGTGAGCAGTTCTTC. Amino acid sequence: CASRGGTSVWSEQFF. Combining the CDR3 with reference TRBV2 and TRBJ2-1 gives the whole variable domain EPEVTQTPSHQVTQMGQEVILRCVPISNHLYFYWYRQILGQKVEFLVSFYNNEISEKSEIFDDQFSVERPDGSNFTLKIRSTKLEDSAMYFCASRGGTSVWSEQFFGPGTRLTVL.

In this sample, this clone turned up once. This chain links TRBV19 with TRBJ2-5, with a weak D call TRBD2 (5 bases). CDR1 is LNHDA, CDR2 SQIVND, per germline (reference sequence). With 6 bases removed from V and 1 base from J, the gap between germline ends came to 9 bases. The CDR3 length is 13 residues. The CDR3 bases are TGTGCCAGTAGCCCCGGGGTCCAAGAGACCCAGTACTTC. It is translated as CASSPGVQETQYF.

The chain couples TRBV19 to TRBJ2-1; D is perhaps TRBD2 (5 bases). Trimming cost V 5 bases and J 4 bases, with 9 bases left between them. Germline V gene data show CDR1 as LNHDA and CDR2 as SQIVND (reference sequence). This CDR3 region has 13 residues. The CDR3 nucleotides read TGTGCCAGTAGTGGTAGCGCGTACAATGAGCAGTTCTTC. Translation gives CASSGSAYNEQFF.

This chain links TRBV11-2 with TRBJ2-7, with 12 bases lining up with TRBD2. CDR1 and CDR2 (germline): SGHAT, FQNNGV. This CDR3 is built from 14 residues. Germline trimming cut 5 bases from V and 4 bases from J; bases unmatched to any gene: 3. The CDR3 loop is CASSNGLAGYEQYF. The DNA for the CDR3 is TGTGCCAGCAGCAACGGACTAGCGGGATACGAGCAGTACTTC.